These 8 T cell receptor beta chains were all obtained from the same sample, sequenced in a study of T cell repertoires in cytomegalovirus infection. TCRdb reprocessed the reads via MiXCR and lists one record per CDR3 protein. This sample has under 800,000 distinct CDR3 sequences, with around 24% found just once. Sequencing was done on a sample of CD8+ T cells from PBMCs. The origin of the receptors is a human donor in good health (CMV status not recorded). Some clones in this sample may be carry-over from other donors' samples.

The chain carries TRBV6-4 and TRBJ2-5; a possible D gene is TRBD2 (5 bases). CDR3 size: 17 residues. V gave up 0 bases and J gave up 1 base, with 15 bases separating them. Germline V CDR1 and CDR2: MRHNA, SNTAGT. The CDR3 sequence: CASSDSGGGPFQETQYF. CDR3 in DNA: TGTGCCAGCAGTGACTCAGGAGGAGGCCCTTTCCAAGAGACCCAGTACTTC.

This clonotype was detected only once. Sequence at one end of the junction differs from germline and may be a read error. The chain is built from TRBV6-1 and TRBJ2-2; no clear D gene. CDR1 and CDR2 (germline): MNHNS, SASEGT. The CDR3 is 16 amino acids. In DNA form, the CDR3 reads TGTGTCAGCAGTGAAAATTTTTCGGGGAACACCGGGGAGCTGTTTTTT. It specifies CVSSENFSGNTGELFF.

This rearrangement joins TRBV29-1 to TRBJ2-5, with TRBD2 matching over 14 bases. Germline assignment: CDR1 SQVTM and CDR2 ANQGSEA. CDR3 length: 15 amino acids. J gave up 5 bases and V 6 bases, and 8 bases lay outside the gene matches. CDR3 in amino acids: CSVAGLAGVWETQYF. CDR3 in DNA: TGCAGCGTCGCGGGACTAGCGGGGGTTTGGGAGACCCAGTACTTC.

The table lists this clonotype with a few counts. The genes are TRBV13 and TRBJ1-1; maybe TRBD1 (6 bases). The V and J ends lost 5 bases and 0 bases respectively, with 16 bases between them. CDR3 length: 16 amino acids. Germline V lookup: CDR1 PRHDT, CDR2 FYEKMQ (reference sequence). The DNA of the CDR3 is TGTGCCAGCAGCGCGGACAGTGCCACCATGAACACTGAAGCTTTCTTT. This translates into CASSADSATMNTEAFF.

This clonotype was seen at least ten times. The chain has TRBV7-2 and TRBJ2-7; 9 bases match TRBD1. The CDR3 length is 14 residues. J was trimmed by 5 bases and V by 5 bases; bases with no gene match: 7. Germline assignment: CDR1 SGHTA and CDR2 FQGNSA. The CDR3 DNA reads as TGTGCCAGCAGCCTCCCGGGACAGGGCAACGAGCAGTACTTC. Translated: CASSLPGQGNEQYF. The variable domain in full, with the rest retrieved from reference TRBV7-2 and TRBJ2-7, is GAGVSQSPSNKVTEKGKDVELRCDPISGHTALYWYRQSLGQGLEFLIYFQGNSAPDKSGLPSDRFSAERTGGSVSTLTIQRTQQEDSAVYLCASSLPGQGNEQYFGPGTRLTVT.

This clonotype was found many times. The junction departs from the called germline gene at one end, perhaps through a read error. CDR3 bases: TGTGCCAGCAGTCCCTTAGCGGGGGCGCCCTACAATGAGCAGTTCTTC. It is translated as CASSPLAGAPYNEQFF. The chain links TRBV10-2 to TRBJ2-1, with 9 bases fitting TRBD2. This CDR3 region has 16 residues. Germline CDR1 reads WSHSY; CDR2 reads SAAADI.

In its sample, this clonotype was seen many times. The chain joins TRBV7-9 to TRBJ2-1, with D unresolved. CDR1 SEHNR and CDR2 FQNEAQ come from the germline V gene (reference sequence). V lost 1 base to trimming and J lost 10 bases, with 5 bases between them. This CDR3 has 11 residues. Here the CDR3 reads CASSLGAEQFF. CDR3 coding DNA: TGTGCCAGCAGCTTAGGGGCAGAGCAGTTCTTC.

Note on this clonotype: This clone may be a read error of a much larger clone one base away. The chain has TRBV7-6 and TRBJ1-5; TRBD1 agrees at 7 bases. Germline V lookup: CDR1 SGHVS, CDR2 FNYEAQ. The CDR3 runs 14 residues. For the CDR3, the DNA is TGTGTCAGCAGCTTGAGACAGGGAGGCCAGCCCCAGCATTTT. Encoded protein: CVSSLRQGGQPQHF.